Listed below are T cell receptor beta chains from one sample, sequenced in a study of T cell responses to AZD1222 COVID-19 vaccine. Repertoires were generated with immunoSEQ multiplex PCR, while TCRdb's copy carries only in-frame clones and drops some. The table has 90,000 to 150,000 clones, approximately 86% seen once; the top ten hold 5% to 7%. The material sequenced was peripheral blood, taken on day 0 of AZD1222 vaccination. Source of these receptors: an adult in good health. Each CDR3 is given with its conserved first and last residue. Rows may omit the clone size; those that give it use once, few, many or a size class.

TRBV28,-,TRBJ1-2,CATLWGGINYGYTF
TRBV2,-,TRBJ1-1,CASRQGAEAFF
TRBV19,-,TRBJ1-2,CASSIGALYNGYTF
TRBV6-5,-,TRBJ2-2,CASSRTPRGAGELFF
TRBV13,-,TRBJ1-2,CASSFNPRVPESYTF
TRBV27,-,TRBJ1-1,CASSLSNRVTEAFF
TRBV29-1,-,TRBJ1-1,CSVGNGITEAFF
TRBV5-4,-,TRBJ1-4,CAAGQDNEKLFF
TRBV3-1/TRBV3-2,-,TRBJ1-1,CASSRRGWDEAFF
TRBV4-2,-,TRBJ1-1,CASSPPADKGQGPTEAFF
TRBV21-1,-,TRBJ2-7,CASSHDSYEQYF
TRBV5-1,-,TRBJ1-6,CASSLAVAANNSPLHF
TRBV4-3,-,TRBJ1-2,CASSQGVDNYGYTF
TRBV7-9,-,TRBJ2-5,CASEGQGTQYF
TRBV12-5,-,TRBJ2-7,CASGPSPDGYEQYF
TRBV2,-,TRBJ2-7,CASTSGTGKGEQYF
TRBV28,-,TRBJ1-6,CASSSMLGSPLHF
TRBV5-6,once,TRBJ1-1,CASSPRLGYPEAFF
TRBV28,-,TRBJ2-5,CASLGKGRGMRETQYF
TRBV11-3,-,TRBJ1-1,CASSSGTPGVTEAFF
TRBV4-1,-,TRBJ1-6,CASSQVLASTNSPLHF
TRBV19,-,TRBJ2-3,CASSSRASDTQYF
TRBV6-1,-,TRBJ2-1,CASSETPQSYNEQFF
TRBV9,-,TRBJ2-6,CASSARDRGYDGANVLTF
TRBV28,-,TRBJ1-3,CASSSPSGGNTIYF
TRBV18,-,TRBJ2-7,CASSTQTGGGYEQYF
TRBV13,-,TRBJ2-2,CASNSGINTGELFF
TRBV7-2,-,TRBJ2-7,CASSLHRASGSYEQYF
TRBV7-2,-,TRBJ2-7,CASSLDSGQGSVEQYF
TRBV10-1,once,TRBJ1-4,CASTGTIIEKLFF
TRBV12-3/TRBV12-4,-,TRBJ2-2,CASSFGPELFF
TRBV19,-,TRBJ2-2,CASRKTGSPGELFF
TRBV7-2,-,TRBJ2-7,CASSPGQGTYEQYF
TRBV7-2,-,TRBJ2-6,CASSLVGGAGANVLTF
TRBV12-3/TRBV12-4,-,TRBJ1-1,CASKAYAEAFF
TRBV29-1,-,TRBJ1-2,CSVEGKGSRGQYYGYTF
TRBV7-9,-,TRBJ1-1,CASSIPPGEAEAFF
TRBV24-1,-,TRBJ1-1,CATSDFRPLPTNTEAFF
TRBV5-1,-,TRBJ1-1,CASSLDWGAGTEAFF
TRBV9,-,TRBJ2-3,CASSVSTRGSPSTDTQYF
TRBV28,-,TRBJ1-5,CASRDFEPQHF
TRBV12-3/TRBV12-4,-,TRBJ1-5,CASSDQGYQPQHF
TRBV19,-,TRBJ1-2,CASSIVTGGYTF
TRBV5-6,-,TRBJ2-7,CASSSGQQELDFYEQYF
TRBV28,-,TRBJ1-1,CASSFVFTGEAFF
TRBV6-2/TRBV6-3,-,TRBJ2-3,CASSYSTTDARDTQYF
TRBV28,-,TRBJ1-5,CASSLLGGVSKDSNQPQHF
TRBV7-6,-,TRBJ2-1,CASSSLFGLGGAGNEQFF
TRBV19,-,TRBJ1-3,CATRASGNTIYF
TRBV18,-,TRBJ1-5,CASSPPGSNQPQHF
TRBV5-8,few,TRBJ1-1,CASSPQSVHTEAFF
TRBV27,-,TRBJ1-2,CASSLYPGSEYAYGYTF
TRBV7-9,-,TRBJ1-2,CASSTPREGVYGYTF